In this sample, the clone carrying this TCR beta chain turned up many times. Its antigen remains unknown. The sample is drawn from a study of early T cells in non-severe SARS-CoV-2 infection. Looking at the study overall: Whole-blood bulk RNA, unsorted, was sequenced, and chains were unpaired. Study outcomes and limitations: Using VDJdb, the matching emphasized anti-spike CD8 responses while missing private and CD4 specificities.

Unique molecular identifier tags were affixed to discrete cDNA molecules. TCRdb re-derived calls from the 5' RACE reads in MiXCR, one entry per CDR3 protein. The sample lists 30,000 or so distinct CDR3 sequences, 4.5% to 5% occurring once. Per germline, CDR1 DFQATT and CDR2 SNEGSKA (reference sequence). This CDR3 has 14 residues. The J segment lost 8 bases and the V segment lost 3 bases, leaving 7 bases of the junction unmatched. The clonotype was recovered from an adult who was a healthcare worker with PCR-confirmed SARS-CoV-2 infection or an uninfected control (not recorded which). The sample comprised whole blood. The chain uses TRBV20-1 and TRBJ2-1, with 10 bases aligning to TRBD2. The CDR3 here is CSASVLAGIYEQFF. The CDR3 region has the DNA TGCAGTGCTAGCGTACTAGCGGGAATATATGAGCAGTTCTTC.